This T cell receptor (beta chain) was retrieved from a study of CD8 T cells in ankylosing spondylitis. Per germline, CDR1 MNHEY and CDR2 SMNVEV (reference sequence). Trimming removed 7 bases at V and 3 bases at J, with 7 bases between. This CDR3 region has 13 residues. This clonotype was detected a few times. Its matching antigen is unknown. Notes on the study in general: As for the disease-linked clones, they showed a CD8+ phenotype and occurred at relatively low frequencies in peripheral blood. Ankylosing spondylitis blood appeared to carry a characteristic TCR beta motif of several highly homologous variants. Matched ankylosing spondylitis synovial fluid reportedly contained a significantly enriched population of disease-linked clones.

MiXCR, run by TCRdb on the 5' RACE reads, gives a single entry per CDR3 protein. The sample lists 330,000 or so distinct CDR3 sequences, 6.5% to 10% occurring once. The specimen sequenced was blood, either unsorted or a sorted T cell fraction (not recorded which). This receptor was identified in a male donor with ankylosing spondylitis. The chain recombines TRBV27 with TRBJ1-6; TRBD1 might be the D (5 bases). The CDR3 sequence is CASNQGYNSPLHF. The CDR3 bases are TGTGCCAGCAATCAGGGCTATAATTCACCCCTCCACTTT.